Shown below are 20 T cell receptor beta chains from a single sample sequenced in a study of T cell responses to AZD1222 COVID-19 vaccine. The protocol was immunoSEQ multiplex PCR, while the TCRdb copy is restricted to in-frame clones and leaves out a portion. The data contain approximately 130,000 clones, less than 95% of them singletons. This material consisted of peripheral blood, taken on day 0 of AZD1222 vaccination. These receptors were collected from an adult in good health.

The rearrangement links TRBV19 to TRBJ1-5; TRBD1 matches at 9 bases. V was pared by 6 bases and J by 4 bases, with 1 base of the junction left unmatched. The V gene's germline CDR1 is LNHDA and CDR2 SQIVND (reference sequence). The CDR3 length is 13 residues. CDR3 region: CASRGTGNQPQHF. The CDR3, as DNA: TGTGCCAGTAGGGGGACAGGGAATCAGCCCCAGCATTTT.

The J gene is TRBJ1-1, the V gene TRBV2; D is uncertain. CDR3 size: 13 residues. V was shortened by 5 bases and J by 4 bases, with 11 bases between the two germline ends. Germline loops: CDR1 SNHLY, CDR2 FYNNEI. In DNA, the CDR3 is TGTGCCAGCAGTTGGGAGGTCGGCACTGAAGCTTTCTTT. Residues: CASSWEVGTEAFF. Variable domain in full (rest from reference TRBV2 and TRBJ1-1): EPEVTQTPSHQVTQMGQEVILRCVPISNHLYFYWYRQILGQKVEFLVSFYNNEISEKSEIFDDQFSVERPDGSNFTLKIRSTKLEDSAMYFCASSWEVGTEAFFGQGTRLTVV.

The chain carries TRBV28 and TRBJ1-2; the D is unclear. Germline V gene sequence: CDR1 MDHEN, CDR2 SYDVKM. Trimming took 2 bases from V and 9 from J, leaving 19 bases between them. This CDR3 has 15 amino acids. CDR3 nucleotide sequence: TGTGCCAGCAGTTTAGATCAGCGCGGGCTCAGTAGCTACACCTTC. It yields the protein CASSLDQRGLSSYTF.

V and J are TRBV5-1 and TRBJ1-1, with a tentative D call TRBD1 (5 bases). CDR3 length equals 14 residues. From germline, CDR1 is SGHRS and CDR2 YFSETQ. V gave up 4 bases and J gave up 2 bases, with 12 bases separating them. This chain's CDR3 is CASSPGGANTEAFF. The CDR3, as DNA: TGCGCCAGCAGCCCAGGTGGGGCTAACACTGAAGCTTTCTTT. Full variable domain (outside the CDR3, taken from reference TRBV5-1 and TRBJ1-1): KAGVTQTPRYLIKTRGQQVTLSCSPISGHRSVSWYQQTPGQGLQFLFEYFSETQRNKGNFPGRFSGRQFSNSRSEMNVSTLELGDSALYLCASSPGGANTEAFFGQGTRLTVV.

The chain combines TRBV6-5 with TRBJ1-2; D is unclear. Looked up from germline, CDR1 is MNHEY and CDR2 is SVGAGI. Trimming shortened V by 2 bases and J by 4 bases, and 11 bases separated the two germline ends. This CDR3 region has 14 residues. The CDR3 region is CASSYRRSGYGYTF. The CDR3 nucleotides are TGTGCCAGCAGTTACAGAAGATCCGGCTATGGCTACACCTTC.

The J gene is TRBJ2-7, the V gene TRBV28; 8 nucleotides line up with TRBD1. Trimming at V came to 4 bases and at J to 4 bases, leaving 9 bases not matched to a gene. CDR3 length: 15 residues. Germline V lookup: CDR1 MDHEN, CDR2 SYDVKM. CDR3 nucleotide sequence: TGTGCCAGCAGTTCCATCCGACAGGGGTATTACGAGCAGTACTTC. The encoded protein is CASSSIRQGYYEQYF.

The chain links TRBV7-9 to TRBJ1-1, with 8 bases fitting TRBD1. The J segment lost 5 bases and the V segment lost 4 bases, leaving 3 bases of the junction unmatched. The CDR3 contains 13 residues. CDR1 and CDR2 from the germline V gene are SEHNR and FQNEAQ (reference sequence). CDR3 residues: CASSSGQATEAFF. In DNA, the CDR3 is TGTGCCAGCAGCTCGGGACAGGCTACTGAAGCTTTCTTT. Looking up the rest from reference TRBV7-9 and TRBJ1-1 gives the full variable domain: DTGVSQNPRHKITKRGQNVTFRCDPISEHNRLYWYRQTLGQGPEFLTYFQNEAQLEKSRLLSDRFSAERPKGSFSTLEIQRTEQGDSAMYLCASSSGQATEAFFGQGTRLTVV.

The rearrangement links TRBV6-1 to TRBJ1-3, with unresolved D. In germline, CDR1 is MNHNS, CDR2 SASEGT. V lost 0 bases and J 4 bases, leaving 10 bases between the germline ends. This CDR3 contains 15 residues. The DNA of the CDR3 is TGTGCCAGCAGTGAAGCTGGGCGCGCAGGAAACACCATATATTTT. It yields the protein CASSEAGRAGNTIYF.

The CDR3 here is CAISTGINEQYF. DNA of the CDR3: TGTGCCATCAGTACAGGGATAAACGAGCAGTACTTC. The chain carries TRBV10-3 and TRBJ2-7, with D possibly being TRBD1 (6 bases). V was clipped by 5 bases and J by 5 bases, with 10 bases between them. The CDR3 is 12 residues long. The germline V gene encodes CDR1 ENHRY and CDR2 SYGVKD.

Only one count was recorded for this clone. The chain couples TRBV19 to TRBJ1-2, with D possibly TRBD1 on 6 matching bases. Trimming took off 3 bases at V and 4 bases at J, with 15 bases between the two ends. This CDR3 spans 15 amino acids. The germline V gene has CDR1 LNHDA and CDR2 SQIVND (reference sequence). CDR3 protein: CASSISTGPLYGYTF. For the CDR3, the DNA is TGTGCCAGTAGTATCTCGACAGGACCCCTCTATGGCTACACCTTC.

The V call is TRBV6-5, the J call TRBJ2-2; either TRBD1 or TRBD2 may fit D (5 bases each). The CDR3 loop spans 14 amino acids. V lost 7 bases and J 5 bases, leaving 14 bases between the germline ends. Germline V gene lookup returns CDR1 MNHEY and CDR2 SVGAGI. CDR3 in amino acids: CASKTGTRTGELFF. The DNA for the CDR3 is TGTGCCAGCAAAACCGGGACGCGGACCGGGGAGCTGTTTTTT.

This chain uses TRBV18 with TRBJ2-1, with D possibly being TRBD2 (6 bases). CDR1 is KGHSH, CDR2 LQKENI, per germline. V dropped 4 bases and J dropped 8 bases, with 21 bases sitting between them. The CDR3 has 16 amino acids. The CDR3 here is CASSRPKPREYYEQFF. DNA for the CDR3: TGTGCCAGCTCACGACCCAAGCCCCGGGAGTATTATGAGCAGTTCTTC. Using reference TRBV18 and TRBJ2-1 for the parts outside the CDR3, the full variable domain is NAGVMQNPRHLVRRRGQEARLRCSPMKGHSHVYWYRQLPEEGLKFMVYLQKENIIDESGMPKERFSAEFPKEGPSILRIQQVVRGDSAAYFCASSRPKPREYYEQFFGPGTRLTVL.

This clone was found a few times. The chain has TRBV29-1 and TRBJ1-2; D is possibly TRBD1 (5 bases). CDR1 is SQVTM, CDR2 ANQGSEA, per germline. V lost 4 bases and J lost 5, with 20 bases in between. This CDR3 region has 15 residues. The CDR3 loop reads CSVVFPGQGNYGYTF. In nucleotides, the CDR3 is TGCAGCGTTGTTTTCCCGGGGCAGGGAAATTATGGCTACACCTTC. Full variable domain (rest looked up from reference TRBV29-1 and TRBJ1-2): SAVISQKPSRDICQRGTSLTIQCQVDSQVTMMFWYRQQPGQSLTLIATANQGSEATYESGFVIDKFPISRPNLTFSTLTVSNMSPEDSSIYLCSVVFPGQGNYGYTFGSGTRLTVV.

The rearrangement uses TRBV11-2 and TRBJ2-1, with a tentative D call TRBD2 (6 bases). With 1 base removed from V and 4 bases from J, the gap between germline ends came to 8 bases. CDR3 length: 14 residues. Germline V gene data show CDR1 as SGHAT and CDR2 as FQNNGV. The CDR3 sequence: CASSLGGGYNEQFF. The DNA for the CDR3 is TGTGCCAGCAGCTTAGGGGGAGGTTACAATGAGCAGTTCTTC.

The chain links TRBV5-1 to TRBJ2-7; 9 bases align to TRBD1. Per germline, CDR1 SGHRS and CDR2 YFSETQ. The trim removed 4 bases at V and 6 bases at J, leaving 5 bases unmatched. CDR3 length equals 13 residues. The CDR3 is CASSGTGFSEQYF. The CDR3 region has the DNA TGCGCCAGCAGCGGGACAGGGTTCAGCGAGCAGTACTTC.

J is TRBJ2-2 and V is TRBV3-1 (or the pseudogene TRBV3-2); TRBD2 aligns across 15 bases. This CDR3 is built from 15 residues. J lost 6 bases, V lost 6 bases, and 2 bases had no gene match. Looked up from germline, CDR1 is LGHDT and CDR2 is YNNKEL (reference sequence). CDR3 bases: TGTGCCAGCAGAAGGACTAGCGGGAGGGCCGGGGAGCTGTTTTTT. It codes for CASRRTSGRAGELFF.

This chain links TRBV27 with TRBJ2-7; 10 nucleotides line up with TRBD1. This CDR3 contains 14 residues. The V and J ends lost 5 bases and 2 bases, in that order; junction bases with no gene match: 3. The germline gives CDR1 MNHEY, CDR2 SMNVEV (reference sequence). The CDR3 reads CASSAGQGAYEQYF. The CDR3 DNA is TGTGCCAGCAGTGCCGGACAGGGGGCCTACGAGCAGTACTTC.

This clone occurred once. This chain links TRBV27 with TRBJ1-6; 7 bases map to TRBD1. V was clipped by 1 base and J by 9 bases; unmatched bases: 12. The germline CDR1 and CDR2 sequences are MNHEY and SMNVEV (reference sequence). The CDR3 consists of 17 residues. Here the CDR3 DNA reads TGTGCCAGCAGTTTATATCCGGGACAGCTGGTCGGTTCACCCCTCCACTTT. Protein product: CASSLYPGQLVGSPLHF.

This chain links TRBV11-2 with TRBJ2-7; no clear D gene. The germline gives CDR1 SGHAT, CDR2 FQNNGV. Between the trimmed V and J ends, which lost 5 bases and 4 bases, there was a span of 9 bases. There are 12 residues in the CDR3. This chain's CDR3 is CASSIGTYEQYF. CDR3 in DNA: TGTGCCAGCAGCATAGGCACTTACGAGCAGTACTTC.

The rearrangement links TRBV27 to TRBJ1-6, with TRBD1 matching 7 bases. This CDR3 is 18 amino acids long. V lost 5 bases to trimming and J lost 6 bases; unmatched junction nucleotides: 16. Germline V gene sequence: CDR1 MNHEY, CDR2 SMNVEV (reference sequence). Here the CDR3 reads CASSPPGTVNILNSPLHF. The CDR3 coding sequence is TGTGCCAGCAGTCCACCAGGGACAGTAAATATTCTTAATTCACCCCTCCACTTT.